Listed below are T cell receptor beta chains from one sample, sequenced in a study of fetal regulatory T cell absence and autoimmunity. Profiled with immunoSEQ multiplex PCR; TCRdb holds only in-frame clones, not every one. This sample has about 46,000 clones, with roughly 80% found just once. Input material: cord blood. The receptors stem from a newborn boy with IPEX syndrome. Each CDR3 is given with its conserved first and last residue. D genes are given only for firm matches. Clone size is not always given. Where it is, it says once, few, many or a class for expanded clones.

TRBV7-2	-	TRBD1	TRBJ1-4	TGTGCCAGCAGCTTAACAGGGGGCAGGGAAAATGAAAAACTGTTTTTT	CASSLTGGRENEKLFF
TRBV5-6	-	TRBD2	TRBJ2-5	TGTGCCAGCAGCTTGGCCAGACTAGCGGTGTACCAAGAGACCCAGTACTTC	CASSLARLAVYQETQYF
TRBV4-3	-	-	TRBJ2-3	TGCGCCAGCAGCCGGCGAGTCGGGCGTGATACGCAGTATTTT	CASSRRVGRDTQYF
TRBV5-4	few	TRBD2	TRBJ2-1	TGTGCCAGCAGCAGTAGCGGGAACAATGAGCAGTTCTTC	CASSSSGNNEQFF
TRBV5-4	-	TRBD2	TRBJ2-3	TGTGCCAGCAGCTTGGGAGCGGGGGGGCCCACAGATACGCAGTATTTT	CASSLGAGGPTDTQYF
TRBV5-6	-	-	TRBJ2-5	TGTGCCAGCAACTTGTTCTCCCCCATGGTAGAGACCCAGTACTTC	CASNLFSPMVETQYF
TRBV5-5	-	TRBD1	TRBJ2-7	TGTGCCAGCAGCCCGGGACAGGGTTCCTACGAGCAGTACTTC	CASSPGQGSYEQYF
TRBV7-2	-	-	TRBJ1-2	TGTGCCAGCAGCTTAGTTTCTTTTGGGGGAGGTGGCTATGGCTACACCTTC	CASSLVSFGGGGYGYTF
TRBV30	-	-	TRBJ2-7	TGTGCCTGGAGTGTACAGTACGAGCAGTACTTC	CAWSVQYEQYF
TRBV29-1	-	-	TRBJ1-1	TGCAGCGTTGGTTTGAACACTGAAGCTTTCTTT	CSVGLNTEAFF
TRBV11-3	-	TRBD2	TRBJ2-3	TGTGCCAGCAGCGAGCCCCGGACTAGCTTCACAGATACGCAGTATTTT	CASSEPRTSFTDTQYF
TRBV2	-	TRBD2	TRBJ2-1	TGTGCCAGCTTCAACGGCGCTAGCGGGAGAGGTGAGCAGTTCTTC	CASFNGASGRGEQFF
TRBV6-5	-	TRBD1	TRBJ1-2	TGTGCCATCAGTCCAGACAGGGGTAACTATGGCTACACCTTC	CAISPDRGNYGYTF
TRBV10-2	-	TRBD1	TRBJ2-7	TGCGCCAGCAGTTCCGGGACAGGGCGTTACGAGCAGTACTTC	CASSSGTGRYEQYF
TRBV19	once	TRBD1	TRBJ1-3	TGTGCCAGTAGTCGGGACAGGCAGAGCTCTGGAAACACCATATATTTT	CASSRDRQSSGNTIYF
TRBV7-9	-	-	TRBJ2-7	TGTGCCAGCAGCCTTCAGGGGAGTGAGCAGTACTTC	CASSLQGSEQYF
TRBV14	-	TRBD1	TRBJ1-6	TGTGCCAGCAGCCAAAGGGACCCTGAGGGGGCCGGTTCACCCCTCCACTTT	CASSQRDPEGAGSPLHF
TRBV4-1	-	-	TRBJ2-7	TGCGCCAGCAGCCAAAGGACAGGCCCGACTAGTACCTCCGAGCAGTACTTC	CASSQRTGPTSTSEQYF
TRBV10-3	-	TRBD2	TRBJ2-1	TGTGCCATCAAGTCTAGCGGGGGGACTAATGAGCAGTTCTTC	CAIKSSGGTNEQFF
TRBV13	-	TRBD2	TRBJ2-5	TGTGCCAGCAGCTTAGTAGATAGCGGGGGACGGGAGACCCAGTACTTC	CASSLVDSGGRETQYF
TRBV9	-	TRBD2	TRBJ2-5	TGTGCCAGCAGCGTAAGGGCGGGACTAGCGGGAGGGCAAGAGACCCAGTACTTC	CASSVRAGLAGGQETQYF
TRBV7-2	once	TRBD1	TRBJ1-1	TGTGCCAGCAGACCGACAGGGGGAGCTTTCTTT	CASRPTGGAFF
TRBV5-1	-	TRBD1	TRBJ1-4	TGCGCCAGTCAGGGGGCTTTAGAGGAAAAACTGTTTTTT	CASQGALEEKLFF
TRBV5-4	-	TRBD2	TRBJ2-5	TGTGCCAGCAGCCGATCTAGCGGGACCTACCTACAAGAGACCCAGTACTTC	CASSRSSGTYLQETQYF
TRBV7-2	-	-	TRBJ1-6	TGTGCCAGCAGCTTATCCAGGGCTGCACCCCTCCACTTT	CASSLSRAAPLHF
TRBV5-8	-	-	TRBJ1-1	TGTGCCAGCAGCTTATCCCCGGGTATGAACACTGAAGCTTTCTTT	CASSLSPGMNTEAFF
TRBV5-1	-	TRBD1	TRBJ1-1	TGCGCCAGCAGCCAGGGACAGGGGGCTTTCTTT	CASSQGQGAFF
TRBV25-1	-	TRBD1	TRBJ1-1	TGTGCCAGCAGACAGGGGGTGAACACTGAAGCTTTCTTT	CASRQGVNTEAFF
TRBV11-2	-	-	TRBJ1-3	TGTGCCAGCAGCTTAATCCGGCACTCTGGAAACACCATATATTTT	CASSLIRHSGNTIYF
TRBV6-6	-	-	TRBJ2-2	TGTGCCAGCAGTCCGCCGGGACTCACCACCGGGGAGCTGTTTTTT	CASSPPGLTTGELFF